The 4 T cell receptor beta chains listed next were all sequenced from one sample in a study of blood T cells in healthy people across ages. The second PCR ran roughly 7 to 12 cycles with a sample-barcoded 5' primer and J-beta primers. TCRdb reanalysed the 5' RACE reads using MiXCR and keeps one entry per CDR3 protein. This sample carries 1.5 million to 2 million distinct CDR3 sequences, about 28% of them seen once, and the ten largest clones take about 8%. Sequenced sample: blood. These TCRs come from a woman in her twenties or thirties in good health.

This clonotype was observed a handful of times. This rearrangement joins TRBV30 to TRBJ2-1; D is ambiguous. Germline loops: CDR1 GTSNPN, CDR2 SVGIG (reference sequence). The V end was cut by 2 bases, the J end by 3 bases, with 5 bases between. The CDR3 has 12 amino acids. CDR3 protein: CAWSSYYNEQFF. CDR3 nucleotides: TGTGCCTGGAGTTCATACTACAATGAGCAGTTCTTC.

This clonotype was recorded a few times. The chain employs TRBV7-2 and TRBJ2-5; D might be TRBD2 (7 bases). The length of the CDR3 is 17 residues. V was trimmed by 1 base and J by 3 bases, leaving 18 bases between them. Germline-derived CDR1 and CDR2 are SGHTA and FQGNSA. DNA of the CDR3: TGTGCCAGCAGCTTAGGAGGGGGAGGGCCAGTGGAAGAGACCCAGTACTTC. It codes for CASSLGGGGPVEETQYF.

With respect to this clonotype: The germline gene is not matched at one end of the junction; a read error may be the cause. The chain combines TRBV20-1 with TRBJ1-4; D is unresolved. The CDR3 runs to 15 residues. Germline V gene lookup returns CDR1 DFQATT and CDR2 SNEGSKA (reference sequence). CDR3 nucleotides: TGCAGTGCAAGTGGGCCAAGTGGGATGGATGAAAAACGGTTTTTT. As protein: CSASGPSGMDEKRFF.

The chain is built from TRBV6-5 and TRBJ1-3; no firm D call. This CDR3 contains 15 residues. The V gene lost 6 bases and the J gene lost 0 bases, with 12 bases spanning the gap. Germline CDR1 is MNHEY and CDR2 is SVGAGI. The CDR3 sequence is CASSDPPSSGNTIYF. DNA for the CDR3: TGTGCCAGCAGCGATCCTCCGAGCTCTGGAAACACCATATATTTT.